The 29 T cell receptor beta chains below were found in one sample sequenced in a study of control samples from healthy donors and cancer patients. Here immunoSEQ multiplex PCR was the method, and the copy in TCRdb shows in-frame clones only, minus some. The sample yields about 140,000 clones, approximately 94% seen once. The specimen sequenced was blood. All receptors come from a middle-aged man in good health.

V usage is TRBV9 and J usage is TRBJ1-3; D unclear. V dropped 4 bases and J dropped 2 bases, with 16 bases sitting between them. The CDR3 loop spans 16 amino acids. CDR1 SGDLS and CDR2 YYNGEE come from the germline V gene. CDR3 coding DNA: TGTGCCAGCAGCCGAACGGAAGAGGTTACTGGAAACACCATATATTTT. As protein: CASSRTEEVTGNTIYF. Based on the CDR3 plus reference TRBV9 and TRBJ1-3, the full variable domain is DSGVTQTPKHLITATGQRVTLRCSPRSGDLSVYWYQQSLDQGLQFLIQYYNGEERAKGNILERFSAQQFPDLHSELNLSSLELGDSALYFCASSRTEEVTGNTIYFGEGSWLTVV.

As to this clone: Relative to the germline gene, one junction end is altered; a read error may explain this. The CDR3 reads CASWRGGSSQPQHF. Written as DNA, the CDR3 is TGTGCCAGTTGGAGGGGAGGGAGCAGTCAGCCCCAGCATTTT. This chain joins TRBV28 and TRBJ1-5; TRBD1 is a possible D gene (5 bases). CDR3 length: 14 residues. Germline lookup yields CDR1 MDHEN and CDR2 SYDVKM.

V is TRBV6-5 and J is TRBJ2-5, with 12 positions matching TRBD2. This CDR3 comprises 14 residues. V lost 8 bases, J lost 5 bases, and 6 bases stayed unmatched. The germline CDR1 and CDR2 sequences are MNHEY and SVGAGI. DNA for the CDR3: TGTGCCAGCTCAACTAGCGGGGGGTATGAGACCCAGTACTTC. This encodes CASSTSGGYETQYF.

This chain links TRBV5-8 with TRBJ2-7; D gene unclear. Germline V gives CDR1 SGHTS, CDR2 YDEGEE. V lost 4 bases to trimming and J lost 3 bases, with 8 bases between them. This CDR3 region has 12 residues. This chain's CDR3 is CASSRTDYEQYF. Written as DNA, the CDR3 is TGTGCCAGCAGCCGGACGGACTACGAGCAGTACTTC.

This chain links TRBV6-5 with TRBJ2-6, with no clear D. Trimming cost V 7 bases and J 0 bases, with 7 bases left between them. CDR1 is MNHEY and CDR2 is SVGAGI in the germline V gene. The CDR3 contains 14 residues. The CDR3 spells CASNTVSGANVLTF. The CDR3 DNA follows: TGTGCCAGCAACACCGTCTCTGGGGCCAACGTCCTGACTTTC.

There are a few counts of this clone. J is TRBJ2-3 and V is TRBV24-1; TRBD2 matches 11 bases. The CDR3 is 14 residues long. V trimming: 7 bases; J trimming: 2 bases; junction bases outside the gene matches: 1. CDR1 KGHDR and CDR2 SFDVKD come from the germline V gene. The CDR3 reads CATRLAGDTDTQYF. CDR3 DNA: TGTGCCACCAGACTAGCGGGGGACACAGATACGCAGTATTTT.

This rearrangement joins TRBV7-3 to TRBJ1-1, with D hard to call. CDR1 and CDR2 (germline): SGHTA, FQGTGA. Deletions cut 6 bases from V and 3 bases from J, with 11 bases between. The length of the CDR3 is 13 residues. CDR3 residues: CASSYSVDTEAFF. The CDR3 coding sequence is TGTGCCAGCAGTTATTCCGTGGACACTGAAGCTTTCTTT.

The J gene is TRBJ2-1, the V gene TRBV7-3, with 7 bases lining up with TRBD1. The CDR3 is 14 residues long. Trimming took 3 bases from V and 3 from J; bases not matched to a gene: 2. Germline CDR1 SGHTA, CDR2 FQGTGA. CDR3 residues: CASSLSGGYNEQFF. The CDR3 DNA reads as TGTGCCAGCAGCTTGTCAGGGGGCTACAATGAGCAGTTCTTC.

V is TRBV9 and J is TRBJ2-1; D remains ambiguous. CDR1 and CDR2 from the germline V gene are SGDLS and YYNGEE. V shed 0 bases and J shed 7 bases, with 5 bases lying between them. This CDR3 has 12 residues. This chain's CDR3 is CASSVVANEQFF. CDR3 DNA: TGTGCCAGCAGCGTAGTAGCAAATGAGCAGTTCTTC.

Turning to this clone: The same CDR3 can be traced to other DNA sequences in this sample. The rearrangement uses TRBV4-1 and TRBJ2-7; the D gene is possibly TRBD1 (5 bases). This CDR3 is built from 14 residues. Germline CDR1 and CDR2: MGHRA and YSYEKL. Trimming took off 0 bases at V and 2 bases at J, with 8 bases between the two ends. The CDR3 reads CASSQDDRTYEQYF. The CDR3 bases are TGCGCCAGCAGCCAAGATGACAGAACCTACGAGCAGTACTTC.

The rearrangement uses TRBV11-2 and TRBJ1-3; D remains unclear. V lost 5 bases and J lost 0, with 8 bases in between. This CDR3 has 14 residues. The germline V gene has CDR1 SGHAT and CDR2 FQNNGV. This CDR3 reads CASSAAHSGNTIYF. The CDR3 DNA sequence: TGTGCCAGCAGCGCCGCCCACTCTGGAAACACCATATATTTT.

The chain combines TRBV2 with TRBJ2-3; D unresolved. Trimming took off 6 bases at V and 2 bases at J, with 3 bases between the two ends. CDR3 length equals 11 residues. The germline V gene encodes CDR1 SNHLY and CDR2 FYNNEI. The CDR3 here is CASSVTDTQYF. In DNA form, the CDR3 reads TGTGCCAGCAGCGTCACAGATACGCAGTATTTT.

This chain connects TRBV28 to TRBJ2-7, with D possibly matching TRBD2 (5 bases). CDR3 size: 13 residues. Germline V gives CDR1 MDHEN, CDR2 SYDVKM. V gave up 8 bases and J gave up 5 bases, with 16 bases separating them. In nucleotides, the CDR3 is TGTGCCAGCTTCGGACGGACTTACCACGAGCAGTACTTC. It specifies CASFGRTYHEQYF. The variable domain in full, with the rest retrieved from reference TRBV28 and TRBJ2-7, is DVKVTQSSRYLVKRTGEKVFLECVQDMDHENMFWYRQDPGLGLRLIYFSYDVKMKEKGDIPEGYSVSREKKERFSLILESASTNQTSMYLCASFGRTYHEQYFGPGTRLTVT.

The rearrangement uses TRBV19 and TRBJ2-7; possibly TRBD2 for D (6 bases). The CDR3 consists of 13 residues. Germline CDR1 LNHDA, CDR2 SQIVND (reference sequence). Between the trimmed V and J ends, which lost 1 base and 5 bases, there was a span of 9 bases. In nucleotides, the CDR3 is TGTGCCAGTAGTATAGGGGGAGGAGACGAGCAGTACTTC. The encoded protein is CASSIGGGDEQYF. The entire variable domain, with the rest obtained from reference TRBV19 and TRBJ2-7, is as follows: DGGITQSPKYLFRKEGQNVTLSCEQNLNHDAMYWYRQDPGQGLRLIYYSQIVNDFQKGDIAEGYSVSREKKESFPLTVTSAQKNPTAFYLCASSIGGGDEQYFGPGTRLTVT.

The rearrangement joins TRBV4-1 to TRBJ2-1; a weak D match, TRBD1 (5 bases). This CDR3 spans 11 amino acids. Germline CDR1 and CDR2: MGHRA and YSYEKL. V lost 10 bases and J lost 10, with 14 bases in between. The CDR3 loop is CATRSGYEQFF. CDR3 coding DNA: TGCGCCACCCGGTCAGGGTACGAGCAGTTCTTC.

CDR3 protein: CASSRLAGTRLSYNEQFF. The CDR3 bases are TGTGCCAGCAGTCGGCTAGCGGGCACCCGCCTCTCCTACAATGAGCAGTTCTTC. This chain uses TRBV2 with TRBJ2-1; the match to TRBD2 covers 8 bases. V lost 5 bases and J lost 0; bases outside the gene matches: 12. The CDR3 totals 18 residues. In germline, CDR1 is SNHLY, CDR2 FYNNEI. Drawing the rest from reference TRBV2 and TRBJ2-1, the complete variable domain is EPEVTQTPSHQVTQMGQEVILRCVPISNHLYFYWYRQILGQKVEFLVSFYNNEISEKSEIFDDQFSVERPDGSNFTLKIRSTKLEDSAMYFCASSRLAGTRLSYNEQFFGPGTRLTVL.

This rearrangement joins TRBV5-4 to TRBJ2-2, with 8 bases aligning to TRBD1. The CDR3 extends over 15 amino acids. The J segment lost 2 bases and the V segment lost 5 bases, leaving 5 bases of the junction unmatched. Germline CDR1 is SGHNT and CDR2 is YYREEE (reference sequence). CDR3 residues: CASSSGTGNTGELFF. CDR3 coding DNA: TGTGCCAGCAGTTCCGGGACAGGAAACACCGGGGAGCTGTTTTTT.

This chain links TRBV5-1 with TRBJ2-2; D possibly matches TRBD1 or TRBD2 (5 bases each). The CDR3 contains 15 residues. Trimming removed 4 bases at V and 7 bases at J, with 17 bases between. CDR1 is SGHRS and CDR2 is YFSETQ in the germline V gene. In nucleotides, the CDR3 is TGCGCCAGCAGCCCCCGGGACCCGGGGCTCGGGGAGCTGTTTTTT. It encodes CASSPRDPGLGELFF.

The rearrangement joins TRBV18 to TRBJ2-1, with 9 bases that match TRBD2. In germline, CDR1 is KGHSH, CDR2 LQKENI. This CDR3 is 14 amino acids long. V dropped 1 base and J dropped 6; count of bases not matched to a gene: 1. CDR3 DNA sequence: TGTGCCAGCTCACCACTAGCGGGAGCCAATGAGCAGTTCTTC. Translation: CASSPLAGANEQFF.

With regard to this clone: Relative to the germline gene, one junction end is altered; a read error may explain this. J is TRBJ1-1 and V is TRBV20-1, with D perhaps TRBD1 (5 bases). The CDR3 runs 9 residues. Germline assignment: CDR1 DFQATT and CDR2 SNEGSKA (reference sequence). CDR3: CSAISGLNF. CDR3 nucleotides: TGCAGTGCCATCTCGGGACTCAATTTT.

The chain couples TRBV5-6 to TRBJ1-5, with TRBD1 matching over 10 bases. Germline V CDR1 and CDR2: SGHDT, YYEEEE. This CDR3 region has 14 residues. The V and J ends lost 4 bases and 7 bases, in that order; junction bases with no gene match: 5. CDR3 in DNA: TGTGCCAGCAGCGCGGACAGGGGGGAACAGCCCCAGCATTTT. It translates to CASSADRGEQPQHF.

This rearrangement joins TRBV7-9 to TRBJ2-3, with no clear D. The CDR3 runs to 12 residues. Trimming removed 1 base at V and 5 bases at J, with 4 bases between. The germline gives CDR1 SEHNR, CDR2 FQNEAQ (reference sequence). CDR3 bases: TGTGCCAGCAGCTTAGAAAGAGATACGCAGTATTTT. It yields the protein CASSLERDTQYF.

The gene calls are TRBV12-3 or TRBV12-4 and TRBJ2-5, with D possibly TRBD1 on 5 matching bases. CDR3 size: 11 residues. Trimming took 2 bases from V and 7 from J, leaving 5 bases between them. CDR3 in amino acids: CASSLQGTQYF. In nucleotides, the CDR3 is TGTGCCAGCAGTTTACAGGGGACCCAGTACTTC.

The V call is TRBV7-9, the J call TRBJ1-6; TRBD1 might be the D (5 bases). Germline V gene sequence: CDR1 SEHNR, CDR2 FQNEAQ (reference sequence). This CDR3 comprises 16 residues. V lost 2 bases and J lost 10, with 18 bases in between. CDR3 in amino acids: CASSLRLGRADSPLHF. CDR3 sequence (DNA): TGTGCCAGCAGCTTAAGATTGGGCAGGGCGGACTCACCCCTCCACTTT. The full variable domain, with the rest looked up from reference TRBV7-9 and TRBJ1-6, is DTGVSQNPRHKITKRGQNVTFRCDPISEHNRLYWYRQTLGQGPEFLTYFQNEAQLEKSRLLSDRFSAERPKGSFSTLEIQRTEQGDSAMYLCASSLRLGRADSPLHFGNGTRLTVT.

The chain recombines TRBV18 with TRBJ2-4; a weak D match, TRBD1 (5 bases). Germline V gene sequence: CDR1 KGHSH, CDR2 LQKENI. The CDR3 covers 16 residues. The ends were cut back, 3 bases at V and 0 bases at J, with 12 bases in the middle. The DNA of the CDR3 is TGTGCCAGCTCACCCCGACAGAATGTAGCCAAAAACATTCAGTACTTC. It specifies CASSPRQNVAKNIQYF.

Here the CDR3 DNA reads TGTGCCAGCAGTTACAGGGGTTATGAAAAACTGTTTTTT. Translation: CASSYRGYEKLFF. This chain connects TRBV6-5 to TRBJ1-4, with D tentatively TRBD1 (5 bases). This CDR3 comprises 13 residues. CDR1 MNHEY and CDR2 SVGAGI come from the germline V gene. V was clipped by 2 bases and J by 6 bases, with 7 bases between them.

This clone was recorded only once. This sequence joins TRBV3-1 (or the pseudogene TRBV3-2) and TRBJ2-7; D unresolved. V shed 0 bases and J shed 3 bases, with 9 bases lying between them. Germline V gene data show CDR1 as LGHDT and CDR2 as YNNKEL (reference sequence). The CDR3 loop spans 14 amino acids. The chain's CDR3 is CASSQDSQFYEQYF. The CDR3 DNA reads TGTGCCAGCAGCCAAGATAGCCAGTTCTACGAGCAGTACTTC.

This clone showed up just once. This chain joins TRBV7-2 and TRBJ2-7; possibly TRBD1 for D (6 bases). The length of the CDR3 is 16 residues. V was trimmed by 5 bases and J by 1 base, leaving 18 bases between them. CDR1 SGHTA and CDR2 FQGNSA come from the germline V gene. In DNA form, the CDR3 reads TGTGCCAGCAGCCAGGACAGCTTTACGTTATCCTACGAGCAGTACTTC. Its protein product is CASSQDSFTLSYEQYF.

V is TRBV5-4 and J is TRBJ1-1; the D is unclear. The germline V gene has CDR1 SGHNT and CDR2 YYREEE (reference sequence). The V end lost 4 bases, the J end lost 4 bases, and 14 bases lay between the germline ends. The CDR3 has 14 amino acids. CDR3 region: CASSPFRAVTEAFF. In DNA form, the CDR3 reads TGTGCCAGCAGCCCGTTTAGGGCGGTCACTGAAGCTTTCTTT.